This T cell receptor (beta chain) was sequenced for a study of T cell repertoires in cytomegalovirus infection (dated by TCRdb to about 2019). In terms of the full investigation: Donor HLA type was relevant to the analysis, because carriage of CMV infection together with the matching HLA type was indicated by public TCR beta signatures. The study at large found these results: Carriers of CMV infection plus the relevant HLA type were discriminated by the cumulative frequency of public TCR beta family members in the study cohort and in an independent roughly 370-donor cohort. The ex vivo response was dominated by HLA-C-restricted CMV-specific TCR beta clonotypes, which also provided the single most frequent clonotype in two of eight donors.

The sample was run on an Illumina HiSeq 1500. TCRdb cleaned the public reads at Q25 with fastp, built clones with MiXCR and kept in-frame beta chains. Every distinct CDR3 protein forms one entry, paired with its most common genes and DNA. The sample contains under 250,000 distinct CDR3 sequences, around 6.6% of them found a single time. The ten largest clones represent around 6.9% of the sample. There are 15 amino acids in the CDR3, from cysteine to phenylalanine inclusive. Just the 45-base CDR3 DNA is kept, in frame starting at base 1. The germline V gene provides CDR1 MNHEY and CDR2 SVGAGI. Cut back by 4 bases and 6 bases, the V and J ends lie 15 bases apart. This clonotype was recorded many times. The specificity of this receptor is unknown. Per-base qualities were not stored, and no clone one base away is much larger.

This sequence originates from a human donor in good health (CMV status not recorded). Some clones in this sample may be carry-over from other donors' samples. The chain was built from TRBV6-5 and TRBJ1-4; TRBD1 is perhaps the D gene, given 6 matching bases. The sample was PBMCs. This receptor carries the CDR3 CASSSGQGRDEKLFF. The DNA sequence follows: TGTGCCAGCAGTTCGGGGCAGGGGCGAGATGAAAAACTGTTTTTT.